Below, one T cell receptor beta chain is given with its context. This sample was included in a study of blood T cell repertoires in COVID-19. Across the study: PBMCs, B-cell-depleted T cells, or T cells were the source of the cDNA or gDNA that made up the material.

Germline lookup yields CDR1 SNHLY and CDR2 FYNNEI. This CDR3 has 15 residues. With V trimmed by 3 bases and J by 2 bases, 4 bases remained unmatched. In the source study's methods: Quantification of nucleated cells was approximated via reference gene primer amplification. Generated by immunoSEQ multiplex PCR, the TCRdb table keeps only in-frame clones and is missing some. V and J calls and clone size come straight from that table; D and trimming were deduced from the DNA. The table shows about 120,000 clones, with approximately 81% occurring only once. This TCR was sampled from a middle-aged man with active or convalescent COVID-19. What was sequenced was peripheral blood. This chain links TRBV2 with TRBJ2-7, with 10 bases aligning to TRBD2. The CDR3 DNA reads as TGTGCCAGCAGTGAGAGCGGGAGGGCCCCCTACGAGCAGTACTTC. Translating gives CASSESGRAPYEQYF.